Detailed here is one TCR beta chain. Assay used: immunoSEQ multiplex PCR; TCRdb lists only in-frame clones, some missing. Here the sample spans some 180,000 clones, roughly 85% being singletons. This sample stems from a study of blood T cell repertoires in COVID-19. V dropped 2 bases and J dropped 6 bases, with 3 bases sitting between them. The CDR3 has 11 amino acids. CDR1 KGHSH and CDR2 LQKENI come from the germline V gene. The J gene is TRBJ2-3, the V gene TRBV18; D uncertain. Sequencing was carried out using peripheral blood. This sequence was found in a man aged 55 to 70 with active or convalescent COVID-19. The CDR3 loop is CASSPEDTQYF. DNA for the CDR3: TGTGCCAGCTCACCAGAGGATACGCAGTATTTT. Based on the CDR3 plus reference TRBV18 and TRBJ2-3, the full variable domain is NAGVMQNPRHLVRRRGQEARLRCSPMKGHSHVYWYRQLPEEGLKFMVYLQKENIIDESGMPKERFSAEFPKEGPSILRIQQVVRGDSAAYFCASSPEDTQYFGPGTRLTVL.